This TCR delta chain comes out of a study of gamma-delta T cells after stem cell transplantation. TCRdb used CATT to re-call clones from the RT-PCR reads. The table records 13,000 to 15,000 delta-chain clones, about 30% of them present only once. The V and J ends lost 3 bases and 0 bases respectively, with 14 bases between them. The V gene's germline CDR1 is GEAIGNYY and CDR2 EKD. The CDR3 contains 18 residues. This receptor was taken from a human donor. It is not recorded whose cells these are; they may come from a transplant donor. Sequenced input: gamma-delta T cells. The chain combines TRDV2 with TRDJ3; D possibly corresponds to TRDD3 (6 bases). The CDR3 spells CACDSVLGSSWDTRQMFF. DNA for the CDR3: TGTGCCTGTGACTCAGTACTGGGAAGCTCCTGGGACACCCGACAGATGTTTTTC.